This T cell receptor (beta chain) was recorded in a study of identifying expanded T cells in peripheral blood. Sequencing was performed with immunoSEQ multiplex PCR; in TCRdb, only in-frame clones are kept and a portion is missing. The sample consists of 100,000 to 110,000 clones, roughly 88% of them appearing once. CDR3 length equals 15 residues. Trimming at V came to 5 bases and at J to 7 bases, leaving 11 bases not matched to a gene. Looked up from germline, CDR1 is SGHTA and CDR2 is FQGNSA. The material sequenced was blood. The chain is built from TRBV7-2 and TRBJ2-1, with 7 bases that match TRBD2. The receptor was isolated from a person aged 18 to 70 in good health. Written as DNA, the CDR3 is TGTGCCAGCAGCCCAGCGGGGTCCAGAGGGAATGAGCAGTTCTTC. It is translated as CASSPAGSRGNEQFF.